The T cell receptor (beta chain) under discussion was sequenced for a study of shared clonotypes between healthy human individuals. V was trimmed by 0 bases and J by 2 bases, leaving 2 bases between them. CDR1 SGHKS and CDR2 YYEKEE come from the germline V gene (reference sequence). This CDR3 spans 12 amino acids. To note about this clone: Other DNA sequences in this sample translate to the same CDR3.

TCRdb's copy holds only in-frame clones and misses some; the assay was immunoSEQ multiplex PCR. The sample lists some 1.4 million clones, about 96% occurring once. The TCR sequence derives from a man aged 25 to 45 in good health. The V and J genes are TRBV5-5 and TRBJ2-5; D is unclear. Input material: naive CD4+ T cells sorted from blood. The sample's subset: CD45RA+ positively selected. The CDR3 region is CASSLGQETQYF. The CDR3 DNA is TGTGCCAGCAGCTTGGGGCAAGAGACCCAGTACTTC.